This note documents a single T cell receptor (beta chain) sequence. What it recognizes is unknown. The data originate from a study of shared clonotypes between healthy human individuals. Findings and caveats of the study: Rarefaction analysis demonstrated incomplete sorted-subset sequencing notwithstanding large depth. The sampled material consisted only of blood, and tissue repertoires are likely to differ.

Trimming removed 1 base from V and 6 bases from J, with 25 bases in between. Looked up from germline, CDR1 is SGHTA and CDR2 is FQGNSA. CDR3 length: 18 amino acids. The assay was carried out at the deep level. The method was immunoSEQ multiplex PCR; TCRdb's version includes in-frame clones alone and lacks a portion of them. The profile covers roughly 2.4 million clones, with approximately 94% appearing a single time and 0.1% to 0.15% taken by the ten largest. Each sample came from a Caucasian adult donor living in Nashville, Tennessee. The chain recombines TRBV7-2 with TRBJ2-7; weak D call: TRBD2 (6 bases). This sequence was found in a man in his late teens or twenties in good health. Sequencing was carried out using naive CD4+ T cells sorted from blood. Subset in this sample: CD45RA+ positively selected. The CDR3 sequence is CASSLVLGVRVRGGEQYF. In DNA form, the CDR3 reads TGTGCCAGCAGCTTAGTATTGGGAGTGAGGGTAAGGGGAGGCGAGCAGTACTTC.